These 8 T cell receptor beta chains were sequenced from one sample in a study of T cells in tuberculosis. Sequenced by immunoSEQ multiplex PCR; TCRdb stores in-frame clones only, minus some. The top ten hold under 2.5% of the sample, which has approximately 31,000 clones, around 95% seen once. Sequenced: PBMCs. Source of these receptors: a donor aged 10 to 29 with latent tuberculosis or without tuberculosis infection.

The CDR3 sequence: CASSLGSTATRGYTF. CDR3 in DNA: TGTGCCAGCAGCTTAGGTTCTACCGCTACCAGGGGCTACACCTTC. The chain combines TRBV7-2 with TRBJ1-2; D ambiguous. The length of the CDR3 is 15 residues. Between the trimmed V and J ends, which lost 1 base and 8 bases, there was a span of 17 bases. Germline values: CDR1 SGHTA, CDR2 FQGNSA.

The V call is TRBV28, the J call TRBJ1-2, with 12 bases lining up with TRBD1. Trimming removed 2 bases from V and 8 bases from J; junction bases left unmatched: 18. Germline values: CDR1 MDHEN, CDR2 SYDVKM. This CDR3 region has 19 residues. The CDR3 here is CASSLLPVLRDRGLRGYTF. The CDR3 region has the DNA TGTGCCAGCAGTTTACTGCCGGTCCTCCGGGACAGGGGGCTTAGGGGCTACACCTTC.

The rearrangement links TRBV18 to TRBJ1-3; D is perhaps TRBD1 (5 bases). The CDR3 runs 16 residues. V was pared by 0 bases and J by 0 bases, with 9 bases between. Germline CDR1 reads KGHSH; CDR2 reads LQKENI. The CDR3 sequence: CASSPPGGTSGNTIYF. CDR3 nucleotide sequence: TGTGCCAGCTCACCACCGGGAGGGACCTCTGGAAACACCATATATTTT.

CDR3 sequence reads: CSVEDWGDTLAKNIQYF. CDR3 bases: TGCAGCGTTGAAGATTGGGGGGATACTCTAGCCAAAAACATTCAGTACTTC. The V gene is TRBV29-1, the J gene TRBJ2-4; tentative D call: TRBD2 (6 bases). V lost 0 bases and J lost 0, with 15 bases in between. The CDR3 covers 17 residues. Germline lookup yields CDR1 SQVTM and CDR2 ANQGSEA.

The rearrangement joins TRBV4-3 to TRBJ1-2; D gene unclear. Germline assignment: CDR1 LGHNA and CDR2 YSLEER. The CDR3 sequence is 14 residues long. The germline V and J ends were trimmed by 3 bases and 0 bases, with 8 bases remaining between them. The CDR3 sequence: CASSHPGTNYGYTF. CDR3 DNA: TGCGCCAGCAGCCATCCGGGAACTAACTATGGCTACACCTTC.

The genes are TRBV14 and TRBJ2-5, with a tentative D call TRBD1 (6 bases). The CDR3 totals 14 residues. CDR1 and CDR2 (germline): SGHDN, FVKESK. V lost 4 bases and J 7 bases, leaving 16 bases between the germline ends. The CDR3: CASSPNRVGGTQYF. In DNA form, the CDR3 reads TGTGCCAGCAGCCCTAACAGGGTTGGGGGGACCCAGTACTTC.

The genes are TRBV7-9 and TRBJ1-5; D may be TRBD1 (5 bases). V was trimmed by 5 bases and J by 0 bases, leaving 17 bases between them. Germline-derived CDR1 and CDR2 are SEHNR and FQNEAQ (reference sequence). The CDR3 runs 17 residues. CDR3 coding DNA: TGTGCCAGCAGCCAAGGTGGCAGGGCTTATAGCAATCAGCCCCAGCATTTT. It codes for CASSQGGRAYSNQPQHF.

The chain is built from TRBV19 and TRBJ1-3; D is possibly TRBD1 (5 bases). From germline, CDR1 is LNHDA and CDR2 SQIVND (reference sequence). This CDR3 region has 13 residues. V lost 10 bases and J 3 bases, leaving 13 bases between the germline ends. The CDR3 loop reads CATQWGIGNTIYF. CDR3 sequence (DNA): TGTGCCACCCAGTGGGGCATTGGAAACACCATATATTTT.